Described below is a single T cell receptor beta chain sequence and its context. Its specificity is not known. The data were obtained in a study of identical twins. General observations from the study: Surplus twin overlap in beta out-of-frame sequences was less pronounced. Findings came from cross-sectional statistics, without long-term follow-up of donors.

A universal primer site was incorporated via template switching, and the cDNA contained unique molecular identifiers. One entry per CDR3 protein results from TCRdb running MiXCR on the 5' RACE reads. The sample contains 1.5 million to 2 million distinct CDR3 sequences, about 30% of which appear only once. The V gene's germline CDR1 is KGHDR and CDR2 SFDVKD. The CDR3 is 17 amino acids. V gave up 0 bases and J gave up 2 bases; unmatched junction bases: 3. In every case, the donor was a healthy Caucasian. The sequencing input was cord blood. The receptor comes from a newborn girl in good health. The chain links TRBV24-1 to TRBJ2-7, with TRBD2 identical over 13 bases. CDR3 in amino acids: CATSDLRTSGGPYEQYF. The CDR3, as DNA: TGTGCCACCAGTGATTTGAGGACTAGCGGGGGTCCCTACGAGCAGTACTTC.